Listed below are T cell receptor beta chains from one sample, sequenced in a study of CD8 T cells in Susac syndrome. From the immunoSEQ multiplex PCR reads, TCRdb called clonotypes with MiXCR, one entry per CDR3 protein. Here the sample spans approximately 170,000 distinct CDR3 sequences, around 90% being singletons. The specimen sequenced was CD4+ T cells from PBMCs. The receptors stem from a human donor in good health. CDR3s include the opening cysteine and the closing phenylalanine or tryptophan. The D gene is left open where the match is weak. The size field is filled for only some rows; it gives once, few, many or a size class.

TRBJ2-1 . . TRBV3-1 TGTGCCAGCAGCCGCTGGAATGAGCAGTTCTTC CASSRWNEQFF
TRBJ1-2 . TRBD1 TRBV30 TGTGCCTGGTCGACAGGGGCAGTGGGCTACACCTTC CAWSTGAVGYTF
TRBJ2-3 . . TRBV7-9 TGTGCCAGCAGCTTAGTCTCGGGGGGCGGAGATACGCAGTATTTT CASSLVSGGGDTQYF
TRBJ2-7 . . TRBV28 TGTGCCAGCAGAATCGGACTAACCTACGAGCAGTACTTC CASRIGLTYEQYF
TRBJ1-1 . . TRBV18 TGTGCCAGCTCACCACGAGTGGAGATAGGAGGGATGAACACTGAAGCTTTCTTT CASSPRVEIGGMNTEAFF
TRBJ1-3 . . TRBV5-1 TGCGCCAGCAGCGCAGGGTTGACTGGAAACACCATATATTTT CASSAGLTGNTIYF
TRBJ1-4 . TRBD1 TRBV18 TGTGCCAGCTCACCACTACAGGGGCGTAATGAAAAACTGTTTTTT CASSPLQGRNEKLFF
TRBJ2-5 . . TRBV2 TGTGCCAGCCAGAGGGGGGAGGAGACCCAGTACTTC CASQRGEETQYF
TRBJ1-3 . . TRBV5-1 TGCGCCAGCAGCCCAGACTTCGACTCTGGAAACACCATATATTTT CASSPDFDSGNTIYF
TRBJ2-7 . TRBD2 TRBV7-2 TGTGCCAGCAGCCTCCGTAGCGGGGATGGGGTCTACGAGCAGTACTTC CASSLRSGDGVYEQYF
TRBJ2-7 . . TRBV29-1 TGCAGCGGCACCGATAGAGATGAGCAGTACTTC CSGTDRDEQYF
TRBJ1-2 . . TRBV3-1 TGTGCCAGCAGCCACCAGGGATGGTATGGCTACACCTTC CASSHQGWYGYTF
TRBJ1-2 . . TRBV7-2 TGTGCCAGCAGCACCGGGCCCCTGGATGGCTACACCTTC CASSTGPLDGYTF
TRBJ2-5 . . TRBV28 TGTGCCAGCAGTTTATTCCAGAGACCCCAGTACTTC CASSLFQRPQYF
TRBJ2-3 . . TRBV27 TGTGCCAGCAGTTTTGAAGGGAGGAGTACGCAGTATTTT CASSFEGRSTQYF
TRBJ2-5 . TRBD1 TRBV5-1 TGCGCCAGCAGCTTGGCCGGGACAGGGGCAGAGACCCAGTACTTC CASSLAGTGAETQYF
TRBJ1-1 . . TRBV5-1 TGCGCCAGCAGCTTGGGCCGCAAGGCCGAAGCTTTCTTT CASSLGRKAEAFF
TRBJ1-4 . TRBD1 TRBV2 TGTGCCAGCTCAGGGGGTCTGAATGAAAAACTGTTTTTT CASSGGLNEKLFF
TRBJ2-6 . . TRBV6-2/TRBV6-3 TGTGCCGCGGGGGCCAACGTCCTGACTTTC CAAGANVLTF
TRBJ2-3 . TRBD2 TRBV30 TGTGCCTGGAGTGAACTAGCGGGAGGTCTCACAGATACGCAGTATTTT CAWSELAGGLTDTQYF
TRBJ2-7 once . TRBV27 TGTGCCAGCAGTTTTAACGGGGGCGAGCAGTACTTC CASSFNGGEQYF
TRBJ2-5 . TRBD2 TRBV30 TGTGCCTGGGAGCAGAAGGGAGGGTGGCAGTACTTC CAWEQKGGWQYF
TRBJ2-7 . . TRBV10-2 TGCGCCAGCAGTGACCCGAGCGCTCTGTCGGGGCAGTACTTC CASSDPSALSGQYF
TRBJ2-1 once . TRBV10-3 TGTGCCATCAGTGAAGTAGGGGTGTACAATGAGCAGTTCTTC CAISEVGVYNEQFF
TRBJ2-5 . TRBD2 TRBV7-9 TGTGCCAGCAGCCGCTCCGAAGCGGGGACAGAGACCCAGTACTTC CASSRSEAGTETQYF
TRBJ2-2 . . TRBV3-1 TGTGCCAGCAGCCAAGGGGGGTCCACCGGGGAGCTGTTTTTT CASSQGGSTGELFF
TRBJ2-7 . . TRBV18 TGTGCCAGCTCACCCTCAAATACAGGGCTCGAGCAGTACTTC CASSPSNTGLEQYF
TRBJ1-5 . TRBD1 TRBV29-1 TGCAGCGTTGCCGGGACAGGGGGCAATCAGCCCCAGCATTTT CSVAGTGGNQPQHF
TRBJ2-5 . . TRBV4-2 TGTGCCAGCAGCCAAGCGGGGAAACAAGAGACCCAGTACTTC CASSQAGKQETQYF
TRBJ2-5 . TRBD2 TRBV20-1 TGCAGTGTCTGGGACTATCAAGAGACCCAGTACTTC CSVWDYQETQYF
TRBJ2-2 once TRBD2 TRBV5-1 TGCGCCAGCAGCTCGCTAGCGGGAGCTAACGGGGAGCTGTTTTTT CASSSLAGANGELFF
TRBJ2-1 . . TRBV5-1 TGCGCCAGCACCTCGAGGGGGGACAGAGGTCGGAATGAGCAGTTCTTC CASTSRGDRGRNEQFF
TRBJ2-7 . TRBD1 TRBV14 TGTGCCAGCAGCCCCGCAGGGGGCGGCTACGAGCAGTACTTC CASSPAGGGYEQYF
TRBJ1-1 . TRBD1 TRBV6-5 TGTGCCAGCAGTTTTCCGGGGCGACAGGGTAAAGCTTTCTTT CASSFPGRQGKAFF
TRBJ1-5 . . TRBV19 TGTGCCAGTGAAAGGGATAGCAATCAGCCCCAGCATTTT CASERDSNQPQHF
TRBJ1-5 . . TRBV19 TGTGCCAGTAGTATCGCTGGGTTTATTCAGCCCCAGCATTTT CASSIAGFIQPQHF
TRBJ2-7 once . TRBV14 TGTGCCAGCAGCCCCCACAGTTTCGGGTCCTACGAGCAGTACTTC CASSPHSFGSYEQYF
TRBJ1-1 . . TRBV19 TGTGCCAGTAGTATAAGTCGCAGGGTGGGGACTGAAGCTTTCTTT CASSISRRVGTEAFF
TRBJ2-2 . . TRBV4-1 TGCGCCAGCAGCCAAGGAGACGGATACACCGGGGAGCTGTTTTTT CASSQGDGYTGELFF
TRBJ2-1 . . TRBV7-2 TGTGCCAGCAGCCTCCAGCCGGTTAGTGCCGAGGATTTCGGGACTGAGCAGTTCTTC CASSLQPVSAEDFGTEQFF
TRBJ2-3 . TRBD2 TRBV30 TGTGCCTGGAGTGGCCCAGCGGGGTCCGGCACAGATACGCAGTATTTT CAWSGPAGSGTDTQYF